This entry lists 27 T cell receptor beta chains sequenced from one sample in a study of T cell responses to AZD1222 COVID-19 vaccine. Sequencing was performed with immunoSEQ multiplex PCR; in TCRdb, only in-frame clones are kept and a portion is missing. The table records tens of thousands of clones, approximately 85% of them present only once. The input for sequencing was peripheral blood, taken 28 days after the second AZD1222 dose. These receptors all come from an adult who received the AZD1222 COVID-19 vaccine.

The chain recombines TRBV12-3 or TRBV12-4 with TRBJ2-7; D gene ambiguous. The CDR3 consists of 12 residues. V lost 2 bases and J 5 bases, leaving 7 bases between the germline ends. The CDR3 spells CASSLNWDEQYF. DNA of the CDR3: TGTGCCAGCAGTTTAAACTGGGACGAGCAGTACTTC.

This sequence joins TRBV7-9 and TRBJ2-7; D may be TRBD1 (7 bases). The CDR3 sequence is 15 residues long. Trimming cost V 4 bases and J 5 bases, with 18 bases left between them. CDR1 is SEHNR and CDR2 is FQNEAQ in the germline V gene (reference sequence). CDR3 sequence (DNA): TGTGCCAGCAGCTCCCATGGAGGGGGCTTCGACGAGCAGTACTTC. This encodes CASSSHGGGFDEQYF.

The rearrangement links TRBV5-1 to TRBJ2-7, with a weak D call TRBD2 (5 bases). From germline, CDR1 is SGHRS and CDR2 YFSETQ. The V gene lost 0 bases and the J gene lost 0 bases, with 10 bases spanning the gap. The CDR3 is 15 amino acids. The CDR3 loop is CASSLESGLSYEQYF. The CDR3 bases are TGCGCCAGCAGCTTGGAGAGCGGCCTCTCCTACGAGCAGTACTTC.

The chain employs TRBV25-1 and TRBJ1-6, with D maybe TRBD1 (5 bases). Germline V gene sequence: CDR1 MGHDK, CDR2 SYGVNS. V lost 6 bases and J lost 9, with 15 bases in between. The CDR3 extends over 14 amino acids. The CDR3 DNA follows: TGTGCCAGCAGACCCCCAGGGTCTGGTTCACCCCTCCACTTT. It specifies CASRPPGSGSPLHF. Complete variable domain (other parts from reference TRBV25-1 and TRBJ1-6): EADIYQTPRYLVIGTGKKITLECSQTMGHDKMYWYQQDPGMELHLIHYSYGVNSTEKGDLSSESTVSRIRTEHFPLTLESARPSHTSQYLCASRPPGSGSPLHFGNGTRLTVT.

The gene calls are TRBV3-1 (or the pseudogene TRBV3-2) and TRBJ2-7, with a possible D match to TRBD2 (5 bases). The V gene's germline CDR1 is LGHDT and CDR2 YNNKEL (reference sequence). V shed 4 bases and J shed 2 bases, with 15 bases lying between them. The CDR3 contains 15 residues. CDR3 region: CASSLKHGVAYEQYF. The CDR3 region has the DNA TGTGCCAGCAGCCTCAAACACGGGGTGGCCTACGAGCAGTACTTC.

Concerning this clone itself: In the same sample, other DNA sequences code for this CDR3. The V call is TRBV10-3, the J call TRBJ2-3, with 8 bases fitting TRBD1. The germline CDR1 and CDR2 sequences are ENHRY and SYGVKD. Trimming cost V 5 bases and J 2 bases; bases outside gene matches: 3. The CDR3 is 14 amino acids. The CDR3: CAISPGQDTDTQYF. The CDR3, as DNA: TGTGCCATCAGTCCGGGACAGGACACAGATACGCAGTATTTT.

This sequence joins TRBV6-5 and TRBJ2-7; D may be TRBD2 (6 bases). The germline V gene has CDR1 MNHEY and CDR2 SVGAGI. Between the trimmed V and J ends, which lost 9 bases and 3 bases, there was a span of 12 bases. CDR3 length: 12 amino acids. In DNA form, the CDR3 reads TGTGCCAGTGGCGGGGTCAACTACGAGCAGTACTTC. Protein sequence: CASGGVNYEQYF.

The chain is built from TRBV5-5 and TRBJ1-1; tentatively, D is TRBD1 (5 bases). CDR3 length equals 14 residues. Germline V gene sequence: CDR1 SGHKS, CDR2 YYEKEE (reference sequence). V was cut by 0 bases and J by 0 bases, with 6 bases left in between. CDR3 protein: CASSLGGVNTEAFF. For the CDR3, the DNA is TGTGCCAGCAGCTTGGGAGGGGTGAACACTGAAGCTTTCTTT.

The chain couples TRBV2 to TRBJ1-1, with D hard to call. Germline CDR1 reads SNHLY; CDR2 reads FYNNEI. Deletions cut 5 bases from V and 0 bases from J, with 22 bases between. This CDR3 is built from 18 residues. The CDR3 here is CASSPGYSRTAMNTEAFF. CDR3 DNA sequence: TGTGCCAGCAGTCCCGGTTACTCCCGGACCGCTATGAACACTGAAGCTTTCTTT.

This clone was recorded only once. The rearrangement joins TRBV5-4 to TRBJ1-6; no clear D gene. CDR1 is SGHNT and CDR2 is YYREEE in the germline V gene (reference sequence). The CDR3 consists of 18 residues. Trimming left V 0 bases short and J 3 bases short, with 16 bases between. CDR3 bases: TGTGCCAGCAGCTTGGAAAGTTCGGGCACTGGCTATAATTCACCCCTCCACTTT. Its translation: CASSLESSGTGYNSPLHF.

V and J are TRBV10-2 and TRBJ1-4, with 8 nucleotides matching TRBD1. The CDR3 has 14 amino acids. Germline CDR1 is WSHSY and CDR2 is SAAADI. After removal of 10 bases from V and 10 bases from J, the junction contained 14 bases not matched to a gene. CDR3 nucleotide sequence: TGCGCCACTACTTCAGGGGGCAAGGGAGGAAAACTGTTTTTT. This gives the protein CATTSGGKGGKLFF.

This rearrangement joins TRBV19 to TRBJ2-3; D remains ambiguous. V gave up 3 bases and J gave up 6 bases, with 13 bases separating them. The CDR3 spans 14 residues. Looked up from germline, CDR1 is LNHDA and CDR2 is SQIVND (reference sequence). The DNA for the CDR3 is TGTGCCAGTAGTATGGCCCCGGGCTCGGATACGCAGTATTTT. Translating it yields CASSMAPGSDTQYF.

The chain has TRBV29-1 and TRBJ2-6; 8 nucleotides line up with TRBD1. Germline V gene data show CDR1 as SQVTM and CDR2 as ANQGSEA. With 8 bases clipped from V and 4 bases from J, the junction kept 7 bases outside the gene matches. This CDR3 is 14 amino acids long. This CDR3 is CSFTGGPGANVLTF. The CDR3 DNA reads as TGCAGCTTTACAGGGGGACCCGGGGCCAACGTCCTGACTTTC.

The V and J genes are TRBV3-1 (or the pseudogene TRBV3-2) and TRBJ2-7; TRBD1 agrees at 12 bases. Losses at the gene ends were 4 bases for V and 3 bases for J; bases not matched to a gene: 4. The CDR3 contains 15 residues. Germline loops: CDR1 LGHDT, CDR2 YNNKEL (reference sequence). Here the CDR3 DNA reads TGTGCCAGCAGCCCGGGACAGGGGGCGCGCTACGAGCAGTACTTC. This codes for CASSPGQGARYEQYF.

V and J are TRBV7-3 and TRBJ2-7; 7 bases fit TRBD1. The CDR3 has 15 amino acids. V was pared by 0 bases and J by 3 bases, with 5 bases of the junction left unmatched. Per germline, CDR1 SGHTA and CDR2 FQGTGA. Here the CDR3 reads CASSLTGTVNYEQYF. The CDR3 DNA follows: TGTGCCAGCAGCTTAACCGGGACAGTTAACTACGAGCAGTACTTC. Supplemented by reference TRBV7-3 and TRBJ2-7, the full variable domain reads GAGVSQTPSNKVTEKGKYVELRCDPISGHTALYWYRQSLGQGPEFLIYFQGTGAADDSGLPNDRFFAVRPEGSVSTLKIQRTERGDSAVYLCASSLTGTVNYEQYFGPGTRLTVT.

A few counts support this clone. The chain has TRBV28 and TRBJ1-2; D not resolved. In germline, CDR1 is MDHEN, CDR2 SYDVKM. The CDR3 runs 17 residues. V was trimmed by 10 bases and J by 4 bases, leaving 28 bases between them. As DNA, the CDR3 is TGTGCCACCACCCCCGTACGAAGGACCCTCTATCGCTATGGCTACACCTTC. This encodes CATTPVRRTLYRYGYTF.

The rearrangement links TRBV11-2 to TRBJ2-7; the match to TRBD1 covers 9 bases. The V gene's germline CDR1 is SGHAT and CDR2 FQNNGV. The CDR3 has 16 residues. The trim removed 3 bases at V and 5 bases at J, leaving 11 bases unmatched. The CDR3 DNA follows: TGTGCCAGCAGCTTGGTATTCGGGACAGGGTACCACGAGCAGTACTTC. It specifies CASSLVFGTGYHEQYF.

The J gene is TRBJ1-1, the V gene TRBV11-1; 7 bases map to TRBD1. Germline V gene lookup returns CDR1 SGHAT and CDR2 FQDESV (reference sequence). V dropped 3 bases and J dropped 0; count of bases not matched to a gene: 7. This CDR3 has 16 amino acids. The CDR3 here is CASSFPKGALNTEAFF. The DNA of the CDR3 is TGTGCCAGCAGCTTCCCAAAGGGGGCGTTGAACACTGAAGCTTTCTTT.

V and J are TRBV6-4 and TRBJ1-5, with 7 bases identical to TRBD1. Germline CDR1 reads MRHNA; CDR2 reads SNTAGT. V shed 6 bases and J 7 bases; nucleotides not matched to a gene: 12. This CDR3 has 15 amino acids. CDR3 sequence: CASRRDSGGIQPQHF. The CDR3 DNA follows: TGTGCCAGCAGGAGGGACAGTGGGGGTATACAGCCCCAGCATTTT.

For this clone: Other nucleotide sequences in the sample specify the same CDR3. This rearrangement joins TRBV7-9 to TRBJ2-5; D gene uncertain. The length of the CDR3 is 13 residues. Trimming took 1 base from V and 4 from J, leaving 7 bases between them. Germline CDR1 and CDR2: SEHNR and FQNEAQ (reference sequence). The CDR3 nucleotides are TGTGCCAGCAGCTTAGGGGGTGGAGAGACCCAGTACTTC. Translating gives CASSLGGGETQYF.

The chain carries TRBV19 and TRBJ2-6; no clear D gene. V was clipped by 2 bases and J by 2 bases, with 7 bases between them. From germline, CDR1 is LNHDA and CDR2 SQIVND (reference sequence). The CDR3 is 15 residues long. CDR3 bases: TGTGCCAGTAGTATAATAGGTCCTGGGGCCAACGTCCTGACTTTC. Translation: CASSIIGPGANVLTF. The variable domain in full, completed from reference TRBV19 and TRBJ2-6, reads DGGITQSPKYLFRKEGQNVTLSCEQNLNHDAMYWYRQDPGQGLRLIYYSQIVNDFQKGDIAEGYSVSREKKESFPLTVTSAQKNPTAFYLCASSIIGPGANVLTFGAGSRLTVL.

As to this clone: Additional DNA sequences in this sample encode the identical CDR3. The rearrangement joins TRBV5-1 to TRBJ2-7, with D uncertain. The germline V and J ends were trimmed by 4 bases and 3 bases, with 5 bases remaining between them. The CDR3 runs to 11 residues. The germline gives CDR1 SGHRS, CDR2 YFSETQ. CDR3 sequence: CASSGDYEQYF. DNA of the CDR3: TGCGCCAGCAGCGGGGACTACGAGCAGTACTTC.

V gene TRBV28 combines with J gene TRBJ1-2, with 7 positions matching TRBD1. The CDR3 totals 15 residues. After removal of 5 bases from V and 8 bases from J, the junction contained 14 bases not matched to a gene. In germline, CDR1 is MDHEN, CDR2 SYDVKM. Here the CDR3 reads CASSRRQGPQEGYTF. The CDR3 DNA reads TGTGCCAGCAGTCGTCGACAGGGCCCGCAGGAGGGCTACACCTTC.

V and J are TRBV19 and TRBJ1-5; D ambiguous. Trimming took 4 bases from V and 0 from J, leaving 1 base between them. In germline, CDR1 is LNHDA, CDR2 SQIVND (reference sequence). CDR3 size: 12 residues. The CDR3 loop is CASSNSNQPQHF. The CDR3 DNA reads TGTGCCAGTAGTAATAGCAATCAGCCCCAGCATTTT.

V gene TRBV2 combines with J gene TRBJ2-5; D ambiguous. The V end was cut by 8 bases, the J end by 7 bases, with 11 bases between. Germline CDR1 is SNHLY and CDR2 is FYNNEI. This CDR3 is 11 amino acids long. CDR3 bases: TGTGCCAGCGGCCTGGGCGGGACCCAGTACTTC. This gives the protein CASGLGGTQYF.

This clone was observed a single time. The CDR3 DNA follows: TGTGCCAGCAGCCGGGGGACAGGCTACGAGCAGTACTTC. It encodes CASSRGTGYEQYF. This chain joins TRBV7-8 and TRBJ2-7, with 8 nucleotides matching TRBD1. The CDR3 covers 13 residues. V gave up 5 bases and J gave up 3 bases; unmatched junction bases: 3. The V gene's germline CDR1 is SGHVS and CDR2 FQNEAQ.

This clone has a handful of counts. This CDR3 is also generated by other DNA sequences in the sample. This chain joins TRBV6-2 or TRBV6-3 and TRBJ2-5; TRBD1 or TRBD2 may be the D gene (6 bases each). CDR1 is MNHEY and CDR2 is SVGEGT in the germline V gene. V was clipped by 0 bases and J by 4 bases, with 12 bases between them. CDR3 size: 15 residues. DNA of the CDR3: TGTGCCAGCAGTTACTCGAAGGGGGGTGGAGAGACCCAGTACTTC. The encoded protein is CASSYSKGGGETQYF.